The sample holds many counts of the clone carrying this T cell receptor beta chain. These data belong to a study of T cells after yellow fever vaccination. This CDR3 is 17 amino acids long. V lost 1 base, J lost 2 bases, and 16 bases lay in between. Germline-derived CDR1 and CDR2 are SGHDN and FVKESK. A single record per CDR3 protein comes from TCRdb applying MiXCR to the 5' RACE reads. The sample gives 450,000 to 600,000 distinct CDR3 sequences, around an eighth of which show up once; around 15% is in the top ten. The sequence derives from a man under 40 who received the YFV17D yellow fever vaccine. J is TRBJ2-3 and V is TRBV14; D is perhaps TRBD2 (5 bases). The sequenced sample was PBMCs, obtained on the day of the yellow fever booster vaccination. The CDR3 nucleotides are TGTGCCAGCAGCCAAGTTCCAGGAGGTCCCACCACAGATACGCAGTATTTT. This encodes CASSQVPGGPTTDTQYF.